This paragraph covers one T cell receptor beta chain sequence. As yet, its antigen is unknown. Use of 60 Vbeta and 13 Jbeta primers characterized the PCR. Clones were sequenced by immunoSEQ multiplex PCR, and TCRdb holds only the in-frame ones, with some missing. The data contain 100,000 to 150,000 clones, approximately 80% of them singletons. V was trimmed by 1 base and J by 1 base, leaving 7 bases between them. Germline V gives CDR1 SGHTA, CDR2 FQGNSA. The CDR3 contains 14 residues. This sample is drawn from a study of cytomegalovirus exposure and HLA in healthy donors. Study-wide background: Caucasian-associated ancestry cluster membership applied to about four fifths of several hundred genotyped donors.

Study-level results: The likely origin of a cluster of highly shared sequence variants was a sequencing artifact.

The V call is TRBV7-2, the J call TRBJ1-2, with D unresolved. The sample comprised PBMCs. The source of this sequence is a middle-aged woman in good health and CMV-seronegative. The CDR3 region is CASSLGGINYGYTF. CDR3 DNA sequence: TGTGCCAGCAGCTTAGGCGGCATTAACTATGGCTACACCTTC. Filled out from reference TRBV7-2 and TRBJ1-2, the complete variable domain reads GAGVSQSPSNKVTEKGKDVELRCDPISGHTALYWYRQSLGQGLEFLIYFQGNSAPDKSGLPSDRFSAERTGGSVSTLTIQRTQQEDSAVYLCASSLGGINYGYTFGSGTRLTVV.